This is a list of T cell receptor beta chains from one sample in a study of monozygotic twins with inflammatory bowel disease. TCRdb reprocessed the 5' RACE reads, keeping one entry per CDR3 protein, no DNA. The repertoire table contains roughly 150,000 distinct CDR3 sequences. The source material was blood. The receptors come from a human donor with ulcerative colitis or Crohn's disease, or a healthy co-twin of an affected twin (not recorded which). The CDR3 runs from the conserved cysteine through the conserved F or W.

j_call	cdr3_length	v_call	cdr3_aa
TRBJ2-1	19	TRBV30	CAWSAPPSGKVSSYNEQFF
TRBJ2-1	12	TRBV7-2	CASSLDREVQFF
TRBJ2-3	14	TRBV18	CASSARVQRDTQYF
TRBJ2-1	13	TRBV6-6	CASSRPNGNEQFF
TRBJ1-2	15	TRBV7-2	CASSGRDSANYGYTF
TRBJ2-7	13	TRBV5-1	CASSLMGVYEQYF
TRBJ2-5	18	TRBV7-3	CASSLRNPSSGPRETQYF
TRBJ1-6	14	TRBV25-1	CASGRRATNSPLHF
TRBJ2-7	14	TRBV2	CASSEALGGREQYF
TRBJ1-2	15	TRBV20-1	CSAIQPGQLSGGYTF
TRBJ1-5	17	TRBV4-2	CASSPFEGGSRNQPQHF
TRBJ2-1	17	TRBV20-1	CSALDYLQGRNYNEQFF
TRBJ2-1	16	TRBV29-1	CSVTILGTSGYNEQFF
TRBJ2-7	14	TRBV28	CASSSPGTGDEQYF
TRBJ2-7	14	TRBV10-2	CASSSAAGGYEQYF
TRBJ2-1	15	TRBV5-1	CASSFLAGEEGEQFF
TRBJ2-3	16	TRBV20-1	CSARRRRQASTDTQYF
TRBJ2-1	14	TRBV5-1	CASSSGYPGNEQFF
TRBJ2-7	13	TRBV13	CASSLSADYEQYF
TRBJ2-3	17	TRBV7-2	CASSSGLAGGLTDTQYF
TRBJ2-1	14	TRBV15	CATSGLAGGNEQFF
TRBJ2-6	14	TRBV20-1	CSTQHPSGANVLTF
TRBJ2-1	16	TRBV28	CASSSLAESSYNEQFF
TRBJ2-1	15	TRBV12-3/TRBV12-4	CASSLANGRGNEQFF
TRBJ1-4	16	TRBV7-2	CASSTQFGGSNEKLFF
TRBJ2-1	16	TRBV5-1	CASSLQGGPAYNEQFF
TRBJ1-5	14	TRBV7-9	CASSVGDINQPQHF
TRBJ2-1	13	TRBV30	CAWSTGLADEQFF
TRBJ2-5	18	TRBV5-1	CASSRGLAGLLHQETQYF
TRBJ1-5	12	TRBV6-6	CASSPVNQPQHF
TRBJ1-2	15	TRBV12-3/TRBV12-4	CASSETLGRGYGYTF
TRBJ2-2	16	TRBV7-9	CASSSGARAKGGELFF
TRBJ2-1	15	TRBV20-1	CSARDVLAGTFAQFF
TRBJ1-2	13	TRBV24-1	CATSDPGGEGYTF
TRBJ2-7	14	TRBV28	CASSPPGNHYEQYF
TRBJ2-7	14	TRBV5-4	CASSQTSPSYEQYF
TRBJ1-2	11	TRBV29-1	CSGTDMEGYTF
TRBJ2-1	12	TRBV29-1	CSARLAPKGGFF
TRBJ2-5	13	TRBV18	CASSPELAGTRYF
TRBJ2-1	16	TRBV28	CASSGPLAGPYNEQFF